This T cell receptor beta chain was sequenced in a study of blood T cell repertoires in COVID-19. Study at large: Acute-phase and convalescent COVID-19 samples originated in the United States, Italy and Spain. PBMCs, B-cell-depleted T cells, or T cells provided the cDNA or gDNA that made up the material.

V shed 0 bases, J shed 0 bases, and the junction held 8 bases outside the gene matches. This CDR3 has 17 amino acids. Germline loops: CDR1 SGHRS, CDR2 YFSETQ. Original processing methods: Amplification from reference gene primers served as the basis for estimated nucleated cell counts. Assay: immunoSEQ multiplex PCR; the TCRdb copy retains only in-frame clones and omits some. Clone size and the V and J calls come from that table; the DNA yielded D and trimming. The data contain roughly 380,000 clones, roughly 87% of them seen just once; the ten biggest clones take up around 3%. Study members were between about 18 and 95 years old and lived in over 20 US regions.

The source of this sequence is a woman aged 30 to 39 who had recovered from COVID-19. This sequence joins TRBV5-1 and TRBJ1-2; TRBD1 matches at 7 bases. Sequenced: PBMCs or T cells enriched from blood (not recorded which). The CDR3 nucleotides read TGCGCCAGCAGCTTGGTGTCAGGGGGGCAAGCTAACTATGGCTACACCTTC. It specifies CASSLVSGGQANYGYTF.